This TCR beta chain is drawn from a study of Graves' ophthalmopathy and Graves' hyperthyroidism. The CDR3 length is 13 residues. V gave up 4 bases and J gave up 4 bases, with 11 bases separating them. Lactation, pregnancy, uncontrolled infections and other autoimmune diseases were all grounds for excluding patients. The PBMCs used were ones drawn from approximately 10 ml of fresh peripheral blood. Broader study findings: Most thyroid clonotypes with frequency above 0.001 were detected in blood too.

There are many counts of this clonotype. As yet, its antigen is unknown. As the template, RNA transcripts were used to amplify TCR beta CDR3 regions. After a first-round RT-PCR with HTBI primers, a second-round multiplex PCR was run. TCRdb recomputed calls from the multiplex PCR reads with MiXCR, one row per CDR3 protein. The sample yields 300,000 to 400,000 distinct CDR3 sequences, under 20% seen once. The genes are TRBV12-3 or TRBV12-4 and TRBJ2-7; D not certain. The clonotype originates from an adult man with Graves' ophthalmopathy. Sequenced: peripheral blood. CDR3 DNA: TGTGCCAGCAGTTCCCCAGAAGGATACGAGCAGTACTTC. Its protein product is CASSSPEGYEQYF.